The sequence of this T cell receptor (beta chain) was determined in a study of Tregs in tolerant kidney transplant recipients. Generated by immunoSEQ multiplex PCR, the TCRdb table keeps only in-frame clones and is missing some. Here the sample spans fewer than 80,000 clones, 95% to 98% being singletons. Losses at the gene ends were 10 bases for V and 2 bases for J; bases not matched to a gene: 6. The germline V gene has CDR1 SGHRS and CDR2 YFSETQ. The CDR3 extends over 13 amino acids. Unstimulated Tregs (CD4+CD25+CD127-) and CD4+CD25- non-Tregs were sorted from PBMCs. The chain uses TRBV5-1 and TRBJ2-1; 7 positions agree with TRBD2. The sequencing used Tregs from blood, collected before the transplant. This TCR derives from a human donor who received a combined kidney and bone marrow transplant. The DNA for the CDR3 is TGCGCCTGTAGCGGGTACCCCTACAATGAGCAGTTCTTC. Translation: CACSGYPYNEQFF. Complete variable domain (other parts from reference TRBV5-1 and TRBJ2-1): KAGVTQTPRYLIKTRGQQVTLSCSPISGHRSVSWYQQTPGQGLQFLFEYFSETQRNKGNFPGRFSGRQFSNSRSEMNVSTLELGDSALYLCACSGYPYNEQFFGPGTRLTVL.